The sequence of this T cell receptor beta chain was determined in a study of OX40 agonist ivuxolimab in advanced cancers. In the study overall: An agonistic human IgG2 monoclonal antibody against OX40 (CD134) was given. Three patients showed partial responses: one hepatocellular carcinoma and two cutaneous melanoma cases. The study's findings and limits: Certain nonresponders likewise exhibited a low normalized T-cell clonal expansion.

Comment on this clone: Its antigen is not identified.

The assay was immunoSEQ multiplex PCR, and TCRdb's table has in-frame clones only and misses some. The sample gives about 58,000 clones, approximately 80% of which show up once; approximately 2% is in the top ten. This CDR3 region has 12 residues. Trimming shortened V by 0 bases and J by 14 bases, and 14 bases separated the two germline ends. From germline, CDR1 is GTSNPN and CDR2 SVGIG (reference sequence). The chain is built from TRBV30 and TRBJ2-1; possibly TRBD2 for D (5 bases). The input for sequencing was CD4+ or CD8+ T cells sorted from blood, taken in a trial of the OX40 agonist ivuxolimab. The TCR was taken from an adult with an advanced solid tumor such as melanoma, head and neck, liver or kidney cancer. The CDR3 region has the DNA TGTGCCTGGAGTGTTGGACTGCAAGGAAAGTTCTTC. Amino acid sequence: CAWSVGLQGKFF. The variable domain in full, with the rest retrieved from reference TRBV30 and TRBJ2-1, is SQTIHQWPATLVQPVGSPLSLECTVEGTSNPNLYWYRQAAGRGLQLLFYSVGIGQISSEVPQNLSASRPQDRQFILSSKKLLLSDSGFYLCAWSVGLQGKFFGPGTRLTVL.